This TCR beta chain appears in the sequencing data of a study of T cells in Graves' hyperthyroidism and ophthalmopathy (dated 2019 in TCRdb). For the wider study: Peripheral blood was collected at initial diagnosis, before any treatment. Following sampling, methimazole starting at 30 mg daily was given to hyperthyroidism patients, and high-dose intravenous methylprednisolone was given to ophthalmopathy patients. To identify TCR V-J signatures that set the groups apart, the researchers used a discovery cohort of 95 to 100 patients, made up of about 44 with Graves' ophthalmopathy and 57 with stable Graves' hyperthyroidism. The 100 discovery patients were randomly split 7:3 into training and test sets. Thyroid tissue and blood T-cell repertoires from about six Graves' hyperthyroidism patients were also compared in the study. The paper reports TCR Vbeta CDR3 sequencing of over 130 peripheral blood samples: some 44 ophthalmopathy, over 70 hyperthyroidism and 17 progressor patients. Whether ophthalmopathy could be predicted prospectively was tested in an independent validation cohort made up of roughly 20 hyperthyroidism patients plus 17 patients who later progressed to ophthalmopathy. Here is what the overall study found, with its caveats: A 13 V-J signature model separated ophthalmopathy from stable hyperthyroidism, with approximately 86% sensitivity and about 81% specificity in cross-validation and 80%/75% in testing. Sample size was not statistically predetermined, and investigators were not blinded to group allocation. Most expanded thyroid clonotypes (frequency above 0.001) were also detected in blood, suggesting blood repertoires may reflect thyroid immune responses. In validation, the model predicted progression to ophthalmopathy a median of around six months before onset, with over 55% sensitivity and more than 72% specificity.

TCR beta CDR3 regions were amplified from RNA transcripts. The first round of RT-PCR for the TCR CDR3 was performed with the HTBI primer set and the Qiagen OneStep RT-PCR kit. Libraries were constructed in a second round of multiplex PCR, after which size selection and purification were performed. The libraries were sequenced on an Illumina HiSeq2000 using paired-end 100 bp reads. The original pipeline was this. Raw data were processed with SOAPnuke, discarding reads with adapters, uncalled bases, mean Phred below 15, or no exact constant-primer or identifier match. COPE v1.2.5 was used to merge the high-quality paired reads, and each unique nucleotide sequence was defined as a clonotype. MiTCR v1.1 was used to align clonotypes to the IMGT TRBV, TRBD and TRBJ reference segments. Analysis was restricted to V-J combinations with a frequency above 0.0001, which covered about 99% of repertoires. The TCS score was defined as the ratio of F50 (clonal expansion) to E x V (chaos), calculated using BLOSUM62-based TCRdist between CDR3 peptides within each V-J. Welch's t-statistics and random forest reduced 500 to 550 V-J features to 13, which were used in a naive Bayes classifier (R e1071). TCRdb ran its own pipeline on the public reads, namely fastp trimming at Q25 and MiXCR clone calling, and kept in-frame beta chains. Rows are combined by CDR3 protein, so each entry shows the most common genes and DNA. It is TCRdb's table, rather than the study itself, that gives the V and J calls and clone size. The sample has 250,000 or so distinct CDR3 sequences on record, 13% to 15% of them singletons. Together, the top ten hold roughly 31% of the sample.

The CDR3, cysteine through phenylalanine, is 16 amino acids long. The kept DNA is CDR3 alone, 48 bases in frame from the first base. The germline V gene (reference sequence) gives CDR1 as LGHDT and CDR2 as YNNKEL. Compared with germline, V lacks 3 bases and J lacks 1 base; bases without a gene match: 6. Hyperthyroidism patients were newly diagnosed, with disease duration under 2 months, and aged 18 to 65 years. Any patient with an uncontrolled infection, another autoimmune disease, pregnancy or lactation was excluded. Diagnoses relied on clinical symptoms, serum thyroxine and TRAb, thyroid ultrasound and orbital computed tomography. Blood from progressor patients was collected at the time of first diagnosis with hyperthyroidism, before any ophthalmopathy symptoms had appeared. PBMCs were separated from roughly 10 ml of fresh peripheral blood using Ficoll-Paque density gradient centrifugation. Progressor patients were defined as those initially diagnosed with Graves' hyperthyroidism in whom ophthalmopathy developed during follow-up. Trizol reagent was used to extract total RNA, and RNA quality was then checked on an Agilent 2100 Bioanalyzer.

This clonotype has a count of ten or more. What this receptor recognizes is not known. Base quality data are lacking; no much larger clone is found one base away. The origin of this receptor is a woman aged 45-65 years with Graves' hyperthyroidism that later progressed to Graves' ophthalmopathy. Specimen: blood. The V and J segments used are TRBV3-1 and TRBJ2-1, with 7 junctional bases fitting TRBD2. The DNA sequence is TGTGCCAGCAGCCACGAGACTAGCTATTCCTACAATGAGCAGTTCTTC. This codes for CASSHETSYSYNEQFF.